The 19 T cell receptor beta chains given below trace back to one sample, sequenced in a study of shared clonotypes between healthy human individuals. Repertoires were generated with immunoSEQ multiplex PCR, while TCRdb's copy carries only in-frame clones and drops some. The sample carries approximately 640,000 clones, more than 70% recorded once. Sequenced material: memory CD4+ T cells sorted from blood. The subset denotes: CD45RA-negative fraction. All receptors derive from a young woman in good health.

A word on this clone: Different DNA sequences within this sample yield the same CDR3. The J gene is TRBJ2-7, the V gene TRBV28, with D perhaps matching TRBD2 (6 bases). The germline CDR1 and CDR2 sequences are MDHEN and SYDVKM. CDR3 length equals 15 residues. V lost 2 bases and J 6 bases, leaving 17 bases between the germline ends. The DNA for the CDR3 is TGTGCCAGCAGTTTAAGTAGCGGAGGGGCGGGCGAGCAGTACTTC. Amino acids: CASSLSSGGAGEQYF.

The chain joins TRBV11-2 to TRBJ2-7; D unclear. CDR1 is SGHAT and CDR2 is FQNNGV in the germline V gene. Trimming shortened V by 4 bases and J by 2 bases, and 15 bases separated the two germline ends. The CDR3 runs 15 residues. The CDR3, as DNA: TGTGCCAGCAGCTCCCTGGCGCAAGGTCCCTACGAGCAGTACTTC. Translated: CASSSLAQGPYEQYF.

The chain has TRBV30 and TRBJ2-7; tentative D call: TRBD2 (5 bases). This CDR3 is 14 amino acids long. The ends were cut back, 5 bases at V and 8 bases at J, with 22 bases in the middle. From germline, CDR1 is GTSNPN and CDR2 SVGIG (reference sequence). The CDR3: CAWAEGIYRTQQYF. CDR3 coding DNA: TGTGCCTGGGCTGAGGGCATATACCGGACCCAGCAGTACTTC.

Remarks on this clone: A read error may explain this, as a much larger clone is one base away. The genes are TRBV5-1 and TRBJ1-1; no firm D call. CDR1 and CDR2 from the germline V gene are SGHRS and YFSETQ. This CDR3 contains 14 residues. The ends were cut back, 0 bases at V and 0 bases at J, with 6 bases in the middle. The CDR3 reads CASSLGHVNTEAFF. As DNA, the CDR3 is TGCGCCAGCAGCTTGGGACATGTGAACACTGAAGCTTTCTTT.

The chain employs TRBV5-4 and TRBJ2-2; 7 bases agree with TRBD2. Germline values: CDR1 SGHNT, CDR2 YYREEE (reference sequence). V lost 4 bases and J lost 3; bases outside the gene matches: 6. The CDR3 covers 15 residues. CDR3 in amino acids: CASSRGGADTGELFF. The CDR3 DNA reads TGTGCCAGCAGCCGGGGAGGGGCCGACACCGGGGAGCTGTTTTTT. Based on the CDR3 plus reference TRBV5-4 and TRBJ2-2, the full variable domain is ETGVTQSPTHLIKTRGQQVTLRCSSQSGHNTVSWYQQALGQGPQFIFQYYREEENGRGNFPPRFSGLQFPNYSSELNVNALELDDSALYLCASSRGGADTGELFFGEGSRLTVL.

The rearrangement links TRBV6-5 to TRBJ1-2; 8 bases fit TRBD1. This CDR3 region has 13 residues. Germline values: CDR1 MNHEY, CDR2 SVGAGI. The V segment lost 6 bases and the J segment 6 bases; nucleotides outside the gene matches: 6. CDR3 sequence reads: CASSRDRGDGYTF. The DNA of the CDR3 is TGTGCCAGCAGCAGAGACAGGGGTGATGGCTACACCTTC.

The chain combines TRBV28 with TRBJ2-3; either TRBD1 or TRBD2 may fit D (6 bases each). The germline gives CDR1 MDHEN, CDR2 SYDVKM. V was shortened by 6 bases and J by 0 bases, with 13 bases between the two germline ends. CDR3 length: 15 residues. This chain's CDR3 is CASRREQGSTDTQYF. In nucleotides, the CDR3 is TGTGCCAGCAGGCGGGAACAGGGAAGCACAGATACGCAGTATTTT.

CDR3 sequence: CASSLAGWIGEGQADTQYF. The DNA for the CDR3 is TGTGCCAGCAGCTTAGCGGGGTGGATCGGGGAGGGCCAGGCAGATACGCAGTATTTT. This chain links TRBV7-8 with TRBJ2-3; 7 bases line up with TRBD2. CDR3 length: 19 amino acids. CDR1 is SGHVS, CDR2 FQNEAQ, per germline. V trimming: 0 bases; J trimming: 4 bases; junction bases outside the gene matches: 16.

CDR3 sequence (DNA): TGCGCCAGCACCCCCCGGGCAGTGAACACCGGGGAGCTGTTTTTT. Protein product: CASTPRAVNTGELFF. The chain recombines TRBV5-1 with TRBJ2-2, with D uncertain. With 6 bases removed from V and 1 base from J, the gap between germline ends came to 13 bases. The CDR3 sequence is 15 residues long. Germline assignment: CDR1 SGHRS and CDR2 YFSETQ.

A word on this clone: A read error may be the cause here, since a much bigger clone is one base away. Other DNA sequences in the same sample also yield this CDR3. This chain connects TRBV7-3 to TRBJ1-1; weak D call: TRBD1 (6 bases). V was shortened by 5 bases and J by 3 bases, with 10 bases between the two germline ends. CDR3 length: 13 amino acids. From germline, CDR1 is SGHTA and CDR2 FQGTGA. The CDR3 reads CASSTQGDTEAFF. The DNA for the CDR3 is TGTGCCAGCAGCACACAGGGAGACACTGAAGCTTTCTTT.

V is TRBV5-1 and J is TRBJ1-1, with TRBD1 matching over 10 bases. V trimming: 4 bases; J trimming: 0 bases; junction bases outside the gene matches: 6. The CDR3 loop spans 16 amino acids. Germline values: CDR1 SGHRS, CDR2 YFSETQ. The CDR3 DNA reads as TGCGCCAGCAGCCGGACCGGGACAGGGGTGAACACTGAAGCTTTCTTT. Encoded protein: CASSRTGTGVNTEAFF. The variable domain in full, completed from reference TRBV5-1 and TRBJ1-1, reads KAGVTQTPRYLIKTRGQQVTLSCSPISGHRSVSWYQQTPGQGLQFLFEYFSETQRNKGNFPGRFSGRQFSNSRSEMNVSTLELGDSALYLCASSRTGTGVNTEAFFGQGTRLTVV.

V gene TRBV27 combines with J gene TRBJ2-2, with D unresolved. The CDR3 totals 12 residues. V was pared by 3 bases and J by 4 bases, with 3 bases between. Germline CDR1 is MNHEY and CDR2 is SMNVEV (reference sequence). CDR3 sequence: CASSLATGELFF. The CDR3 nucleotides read TGTGCCAGCAGTTTGGCCACCGGGGAGCTGTTTTTT.

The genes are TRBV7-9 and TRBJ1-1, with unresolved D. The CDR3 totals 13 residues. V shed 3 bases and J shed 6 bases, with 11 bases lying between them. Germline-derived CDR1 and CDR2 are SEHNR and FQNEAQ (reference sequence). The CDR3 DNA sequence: TGTGCCAGCAGCTTGACGGGGAAGTCTGAAGCTTTCTTT. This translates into CASSLTGKSEAFF.

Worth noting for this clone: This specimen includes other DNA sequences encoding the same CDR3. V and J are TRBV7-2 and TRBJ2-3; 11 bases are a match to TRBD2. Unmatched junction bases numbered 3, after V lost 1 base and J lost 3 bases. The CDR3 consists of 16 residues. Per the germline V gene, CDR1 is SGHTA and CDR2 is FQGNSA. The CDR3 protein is CASSLVGTSGTDTQYF. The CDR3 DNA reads TGTGCCAGCAGCTTAGTCGGGACTAGCGGAACAGATACGCAGTATTTT.

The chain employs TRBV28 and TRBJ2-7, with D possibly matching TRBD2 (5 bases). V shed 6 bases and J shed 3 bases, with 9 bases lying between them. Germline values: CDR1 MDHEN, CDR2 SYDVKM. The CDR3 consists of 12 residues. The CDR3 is CASRTTLYEQYF. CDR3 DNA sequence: TGTGCCAGCAGGACTACCCTCTACGAGCAGTACTTC.

Here the CDR3 reads CASSPVYRGYQPQHF. The CDR3 region has the DNA TGTGCCAGCAGTCCCGTATACAGGGGTTATCAGCCCCAGCATTTT. This chain connects TRBV27 to TRBJ1-5; 7 bases are a match to TRBD1. Unmatched junction bases numbered 9, after V lost 5 bases and J lost 5 bases. The CDR3 loop spans 15 amino acids. From germline, CDR1 is MNHEY and CDR2 SMNVEV (reference sequence).

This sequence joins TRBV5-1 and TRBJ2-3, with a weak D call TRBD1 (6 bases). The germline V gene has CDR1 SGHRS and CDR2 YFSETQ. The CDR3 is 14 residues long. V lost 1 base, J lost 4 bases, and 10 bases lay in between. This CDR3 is CASSLYPGADTQYF. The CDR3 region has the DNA TGCGCCAGCAGCTTGTATCCAGGGGCAGATACGCAGTATTTT.

The CDR3 loop reads CASSEQGQGTEAFF. CDR3 DNA sequence: TGTGCCAGCAGTGAGCAGGGGCAGGGTACTGAAGCTTTCTTT. The genes are TRBV2 and TRBJ1-1; a possible D gene is TRBD1 (6 bases). V shed 3 bases and J shed 5 bases, with 13 bases lying between them. The V gene's germline CDR1 is SNHLY and CDR2 FYNNEI. The CDR3 is made up of 14 amino acids.

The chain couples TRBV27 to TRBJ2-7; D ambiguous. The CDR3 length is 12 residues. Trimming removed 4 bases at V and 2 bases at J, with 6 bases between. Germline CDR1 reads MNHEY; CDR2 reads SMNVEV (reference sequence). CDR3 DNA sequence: TGTGCCAGCAGTTCCTCCACCTACGAGCAGTACTTC. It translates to CASSSSTYEQYF.